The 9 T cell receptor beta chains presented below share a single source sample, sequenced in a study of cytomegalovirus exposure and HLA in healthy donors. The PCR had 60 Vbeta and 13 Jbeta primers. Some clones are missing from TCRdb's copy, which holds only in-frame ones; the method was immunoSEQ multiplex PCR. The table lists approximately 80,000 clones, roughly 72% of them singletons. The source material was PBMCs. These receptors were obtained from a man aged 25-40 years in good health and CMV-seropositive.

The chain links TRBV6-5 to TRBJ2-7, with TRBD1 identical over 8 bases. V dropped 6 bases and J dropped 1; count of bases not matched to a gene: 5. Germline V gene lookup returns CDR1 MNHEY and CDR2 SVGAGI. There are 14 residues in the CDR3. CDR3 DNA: TGTGCCAGCAGCCGGACAGGGCAGTCCTACGAGCAGTACTTC. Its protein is CASSRTGQSYEQYF.

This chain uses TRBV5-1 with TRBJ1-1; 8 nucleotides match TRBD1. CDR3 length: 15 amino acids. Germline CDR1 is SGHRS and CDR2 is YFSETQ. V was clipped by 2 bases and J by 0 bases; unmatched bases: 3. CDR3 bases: TGCGCCAGCAGCTTTATGACAGGGGTGAACACTGAAGCTTTCTTT. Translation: CASSFMTGVNTEAFF.

The CDR3 DNA reads TGTGCCAGCAGTCCAACGGGACTACGGACCTACAATGAGCAGTTCTTC. Encoded protein: CASSPTGLRTYNEQFF. This chain uses TRBV28 with TRBJ2-1, with TRBD2 matching 7 bases. This CDR3 has 16 amino acids. Germline lookup yields CDR1 MDHEN and CDR2 SYDVKM. With V trimmed by 5 bases and J by 2 bases, 9 bases remained unmatched.

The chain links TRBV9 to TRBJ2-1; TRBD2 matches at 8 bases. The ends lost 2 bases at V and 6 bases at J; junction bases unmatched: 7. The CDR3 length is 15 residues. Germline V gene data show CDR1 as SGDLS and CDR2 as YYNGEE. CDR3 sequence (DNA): TGTGCCAGCAGCGTGGGGGCCCGGGGGGGCAATGAGCAGTTCTTC. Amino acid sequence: CASSVGARGGNEQFF.

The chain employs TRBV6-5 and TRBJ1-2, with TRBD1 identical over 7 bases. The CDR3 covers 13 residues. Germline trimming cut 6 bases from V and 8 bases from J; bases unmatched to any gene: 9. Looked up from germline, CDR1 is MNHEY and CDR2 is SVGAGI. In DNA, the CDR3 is TGTGCCAGCAGAGACAGGGCGTCCGGGGGCTACACCTTC. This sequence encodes CASRDRASGGYTF.

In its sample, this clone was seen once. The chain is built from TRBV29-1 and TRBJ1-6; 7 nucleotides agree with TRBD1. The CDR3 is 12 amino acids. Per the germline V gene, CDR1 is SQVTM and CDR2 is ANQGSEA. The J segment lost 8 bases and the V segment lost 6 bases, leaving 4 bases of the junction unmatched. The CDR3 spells CSVGDRDSPLHF. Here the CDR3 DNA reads TGCAGCGTGGGGGACAGAGATTCACCCCTCCACTTT.

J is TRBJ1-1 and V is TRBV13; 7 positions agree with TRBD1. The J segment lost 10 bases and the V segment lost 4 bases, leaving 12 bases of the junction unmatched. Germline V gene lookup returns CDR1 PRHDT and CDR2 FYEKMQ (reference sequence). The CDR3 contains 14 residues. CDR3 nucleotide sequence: TGTGCCAGCAGCTCCACGGGACAGAACCGTCCAGCTTTCTTT. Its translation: CASSSTGQNRPAFF. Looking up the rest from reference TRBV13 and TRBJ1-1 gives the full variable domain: AAGVIQSPRHLIKEKRETATLKCYPIPRHDTVYWYQQGPGQDPQFLISFYEKMQSDKGSIPDRFSAQQFSDYHSELNMSSLELGDSALYFCASSSTGQNRPAFFGQGTRLTVV.

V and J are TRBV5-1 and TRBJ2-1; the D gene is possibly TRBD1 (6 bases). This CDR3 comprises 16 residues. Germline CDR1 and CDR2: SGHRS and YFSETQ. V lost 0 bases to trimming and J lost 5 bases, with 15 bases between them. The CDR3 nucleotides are TGCGCCAGCAGCTTGGCCCGGACAGTGACGGACAATGAGCAGTTCTTC. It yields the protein CASSLARTVTDNEQFF.

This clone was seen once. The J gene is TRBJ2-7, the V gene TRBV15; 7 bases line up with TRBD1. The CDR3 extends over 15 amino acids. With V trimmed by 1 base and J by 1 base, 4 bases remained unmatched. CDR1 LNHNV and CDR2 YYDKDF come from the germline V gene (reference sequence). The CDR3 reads CATSRGTGESYEQYF. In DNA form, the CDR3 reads TGTGCCACCAGCAGAGGAACAGGGGAATCCTACGAGCAGTACTTC.